This T cell receptor beta chain was obtained from a study of blood T cell repertoires in COVID-19. Study in general: From the United States, Italy and Spain came samples of acute and convalescent COVID-19.

This clone was detected only once. Repertoires were generated with immunoSEQ multiplex PCR, while TCRdb's copy carries only in-frame clones and drops some. This sample yields some 240,000 clones, of which around 89% are seen a single time; about 2% belongs to the top ten. This clonotype was obtained from a woman aged 55-75 years with COVID-19, enrolled during active disease. Sample: peripheral blood.

In DNA, the CDR3 is TGTGCCAGCAGCTACCGCGGGGCGGCTACCTACAATGAGCAGTTCTTC. Translation gives CASSYRGAATYNEQFF. The V gene is TRBV7-2, the J gene TRBJ2-1; D perhaps matches TRBD2 (6 bases). Germline lookup yields CDR1 SGHTA and CDR2 FQGNSA. The CDR3 length is 16 residues. The V end lost 4 bases, the J end lost 2 bases, and 15 bases lay between the germline ends.